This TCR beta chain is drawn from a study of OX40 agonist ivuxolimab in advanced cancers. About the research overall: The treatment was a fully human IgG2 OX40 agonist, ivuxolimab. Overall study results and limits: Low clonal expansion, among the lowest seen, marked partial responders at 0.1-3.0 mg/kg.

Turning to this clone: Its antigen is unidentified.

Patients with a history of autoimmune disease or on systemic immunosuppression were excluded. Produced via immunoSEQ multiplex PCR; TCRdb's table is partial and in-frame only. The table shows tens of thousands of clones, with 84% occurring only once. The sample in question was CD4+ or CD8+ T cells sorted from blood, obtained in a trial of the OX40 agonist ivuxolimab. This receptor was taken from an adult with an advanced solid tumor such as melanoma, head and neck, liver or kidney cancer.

The CDR3 region has the DNA TGTGCCAGCAGCGCCACGACAGGGAGCGGCTACACCTTC. Translation gives CASSATTGSGYTF. The chain is built from TRBV13 and TRBJ1-2; 7 bases fit TRBD1. From germline, CDR1 is PRHDT and CDR2 FYEKMQ (reference sequence). This CDR3 is built from 13 residues. Trimming at V came to 5 bases and at J to 8 bases, leaving 8 bases not matched to a gene.